This entry lists 20 T cell receptor beta chains sequenced from one sample in a study of shared clonotypes between healthy human individuals. The protocol was immunoSEQ multiplex PCR, while the TCRdb copy is restricted to in-frame clones and leaves out a portion. The data hold roughly 1,000,000 clones, with roughly 74% observed a single time. Specimen: memory CD4+ T cells from PBMCs. The subset was: CD45RA-negative fraction. The source is a man younger than 30 in good health. Some clones in this sample may be carry-over from other donors' samples.

The chain carries TRBV15 and TRBJ2-7; 7 bases map to TRBD2. The V segment lost 1 base and the J segment 1 base; nucleotides outside the gene matches: 4. The germline V gene encodes CDR1 LNHNV and CDR2 YYDKDF (reference sequence). CDR3 length: 15 amino acids. Written as DNA, the CDR3 is TGTGCCACCAGCAGAGGTGGGAGGGGTTCCTACGAGCAGTACTTC. This codes for CATSRGGRGSYEQYF.

This clone was detected once. This chain connects TRBV7-2 to TRBJ2-7, with no clear D. V shed 2 bases and J shed 2 bases, with 7 bases lying between them. CDR3 length equals 13 residues. The V gene's germline CDR1 is SGHTA and CDR2 FQGNSA. The CDR3 bases are TGTGCCAGCAGCTTATCCGGGCCCTACGAGCAGTACTTC. Its protein product is CASSLSGPYEQYF.

The CDR3 coding sequence is TGTGCCAGCAGTGCGAAGGACAGGGGCTATGGCTACACCTTC. Its translation: CASSAKDRGYGYTF. V is TRBV6-1 and J is TRBJ1-2; 9 bases are shared with TRBD1. V was clipped by 4 bases and J by 4 bases; unmatched bases: 4. The length of the CDR3 is 14 residues. CDR1 and CDR2 (germline): MNHNS, SASEGT.

V gene TRBV5-4 combines with J gene TRBJ2-5; TRBD2 might be the D (5 bases). This CDR3 is 16 amino acids long. Germline V CDR1 and CDR2: SGHNT, YYREEE (reference sequence). Between the trimmed V and J ends, which lost 1 base and 5 bases, there was a span of 18 bases. In nucleotides, the CDR3 is TGTGCCAGCAGCTTGTTTTCAGGACCTAGAGGGGAGACCCAGTACTTC. The encoded protein is CASSLFSGPRGETQYF.

This sequence joins TRBV6-1 and TRBJ2-1; D unclear. The germline V gene has CDR1 MNHNS and CDR2 SASEGT. This CDR3 contains 13 residues. V lost 4 bases and J 6 bases, leaving 10 bases between the germline ends. CDR3 in amino acids: CASSAGYFNEQFF. The CDR3 DNA follows: TGTGCCAGCAGTGCAGGTTACTTCAATGAGCAGTTCTTC.

This chain uses TRBV6-1 with TRBJ1-1; the D is unclear. Germline V gene data show CDR1 as MNHNS and CDR2 as SASEGT. CDR3 length: 15 residues. V was shortened by 0 bases and J by 0 bases, with 8 bases between the two germline ends. The CDR3 DNA reads as TGTGCCAGCAGTGAAGCAGACCCCTTGAACACTGAAGCTTTCTTT. The encoded protein is CASSEADPLNTEAFF.

Comment on this clone: A much larger clone lies one base from this, so it may be a read error. Other nucleotide sequences from this sample produce the same CDR3. The gene calls are TRBV5-5 and TRBJ2-5; no clear D. V gave up 0 bases and J gave up 5 bases, with 5 bases separating them. Germline loops: CDR1 SGHKS, CDR2 YYEKEE (reference sequence). The CDR3 extends over 12 amino acids. The CDR3 coding sequence is TGTGCCAGCAGCTTGGTAGGGGAGACCCAGTACTTC. This gives the protein CASSLVGETQYF.

V gene TRBV19 combines with J gene TRBJ2-3, with D maybe TRBD2 (6 bases). Germline CDR1 reads LNHDA; CDR2 reads SQIVND (reference sequence). The CDR3 runs to 13 residues. V was shortened by 4 bases and J by 5 bases, with 10 bases between the two germline ends. The chain's CDR3 is CASSRRGVDTQYF. CDR3 nucleotide sequence: TGTGCCAGTAGTAGGAGGGGCGTAGATACGCAGTATTTT.

With regard to this clone: The sample has other DNA sequences that encode this CDR3 too. This chain uses TRBV19 with TRBJ1-3; 7 nucleotides match TRBD1. Looked up from germline, CDR1 is LNHDA and CDR2 is SQIVND (reference sequence). This CDR3 spans 14 amino acids. V trimming: 5 bases; J trimming: 4 bases; junction bases outside the gene matches: 5. In nucleotides, the CDR3 is TGTGCCAGTAGTCTACAGGGGTCCGGAAACACCATATATTTT. Protein product: CASSLQGSGNTIYF.

The sample holds many counts of this clone. The same CDR3 arises from other DNA sequences in this sample as well. The chain links TRBV30 to TRBJ1-1; D perhaps matches TRBD1 (5 bases). The germline CDR1 and CDR2 sequences are GTSNPN and SVGIG (reference sequence). The CDR3 is made up of 13 amino acids. CDR3: CAQQTVRNTEAFF. CDR3 in DNA: TGTGCTCAGCAGACAGTAAGAAACACTGAAGCTTTCTTT.

This clone was recorded once. The V gene is TRBV6-8, the J gene TRBJ2-7; 8 bases are shared with TRBD2. The V gene's germline CDR1 is MNHGY and CDR2 SAAAGT. The CDR3 runs to 15 residues. The V gene end was trimmed by 6 bases and the J gene end by 4 bases; junction bases not matched to a gene: 11. CDR3 in DNA: TGTGCCAGCAGATGTCGGCCGGGAGGGCGATACGAGCAGTACTTC. Translation: CASRCRPGGRYEQYF.

This sequence joins TRBV27 and TRBJ1-5; a possible D gene is TRBD1 (5 bases). Per germline, CDR1 MNHEY and CDR2 SMNVEV (reference sequence). The CDR3 spans 13 residues. With 4 bases removed from V and 9 bases from J, the gap between germline ends came to 13 bases. CDR3 in amino acids: CASSSDSALPQHF. The CDR3 DNA is TGTGCCAGCAGTTCTGACAGCGCTCTGCCCCAGCATTTT.

The chain is built from TRBV28 and TRBJ2-1; 11 nucleotides align to TRBD1. With 8 bases clipped from V and 6 bases from J, the junction kept 6 bases outside the gene matches. The germline V gene encodes CDR1 MDHEN and CDR2 SYDVKM. The CDR3 spans 14 residues. CDR3 nucleotide sequence: TGTGCCAGCCTTACCGGGACAGGGGGCAATGAGCAGTTCTTC. Residues: CASLTGTGGNEQFF. The whole variable domain, remainder taken from reference TRBV28 and TRBJ2-1, is DVKVTQSSRYLVKRTGEKVFLECVQDMDHENMFWYRQDPGLGLRLIYFSYDVKMKEKGDIPEGYSVSREKKERFSLILESASTNQTSMYLCASLTGTGGNEQFFGPGTRLTVL.

The V and J genes are TRBV28 and TRBJ2-7; TRBD2 aligns across 9 bases. The length of the CDR3 is 17 residues. The junction had 17 bases not matched to a gene; V was cut back by 6 bases and J by 5 bases. Germline V CDR1 and CDR2: MDHEN, SYDVKM. The CDR3: CASSRRLAGGLYNEQYF. The CDR3 bases are TGTGCCAGCAGCCGCCGACTCGCGGGAGGGCTGTACAACGAGCAGTACTTC.

This clone was recorded only once. DNA for the CDR3: TGTGCCAGCAGTGAATGGCTAGCGGGAGGGCGCTACAATGAGCAGTTCTTC. Amino acid sequence: CASSEWLAGGRYNEQFF. The J gene is TRBJ2-1, the V gene TRBV2; TRBD2 matches 12 bases. Germline CDR1 is SNHLY and CDR2 is FYNNEI. V lost 2 bases and J lost 3; bases outside the gene matches: 5. CDR3 length equals 17 residues. The full variable domain, in which reference TRBV2 and TRBJ2-1 provide the parts outside the CDR3, is EPEVTQTPSHQVTQMGQEVILRCVPISNHLYFYWYRQILGQKVEFLVSFYNNEISEKSEIFDDQFSVERPDGSNFTLKIRSTKLEDSAMYFCASSEWLAGGRYNEQFFGPGTRLTVL.

V gene TRBV5-1 combines with J gene TRBJ1-2, with D perhaps TRBD1 (6 bases). CDR1 SGHRS and CDR2 YFSETQ come from the germline V gene. V dropped 0 bases and J dropped 7 bases, with 13 bases sitting between them. This CDR3 is 14 amino acids long. The CDR3 coding sequence is TGCGCCAGCAGCTTGGTACAGGGCGAAGGTGGCTACACCTTC. Amino acid sequence: CASSLVQGEGGYTF.

The V gene is TRBV10-3, the J gene TRBJ2-1, with 8 bases that match TRBD2. Germline CDR1 reads ENHRY; CDR2 reads SYGVKD. The CDR3 is 14 residues long. Losses at the gene ends were 11 bases for V and 3 bases for J; bases not matched to a gene: 9. CDR3 sequence reads: CAPYSGRGYNEQFF. CDR3 coding DNA: TGTGCCCCATACAGCGGGAGAGGCTACAATGAGCAGTTCTTC.

Only a few counts were recorded for this clone. The V call is TRBV18, the J call TRBJ1-5, with D perhaps matching TRBD1 (5 bases). With 3 bases removed from V and 3 bases from J, the gap between germline ends came to 12 bases. The CDR3 has 15 amino acids. CDR1 is KGHSH, CDR2 LQKENI, per germline. This chain's CDR3 is CASSPGGLSNQPQHF. Here the CDR3 DNA reads TGTGCCAGCTCACCCGGGGGGTTGTCCAATCAGCCCCAGCATTTT.

The rearrangement uses TRBV6-1 and TRBJ1-4; D may be TRBD1 (6 bases). Trimming took off 2 bases at V and 6 bases at J, with 13 bases between the two ends. CDR3 length: 15 amino acids. Germline CDR1 is MNHNS and CDR2 is SASEGT. The CDR3 DNA follows: TGTGCCAGCAGTGAATATTGGGGGCGCGATGAAAAACTGTTTTTT. Amino acid sequence: CASSEYWGRDEKLFF.

The chain combines TRBV4-2 with TRBJ1-2, with D unclear. CDR3 length equals 16 residues. Germline V gene lookup returns CDR1 LGHNA and CDR2 YNFKEQ. Between the trimmed V and J ends, which lost 0 bases and 4 bases, there was a span of 15 bases. Here the CDR3 reads CASSQDGRAEGYGYTF. DNA of the CDR3: TGTGCCAGCAGCCAAGATGGGCGGGCGGAGGGCTATGGCTACACCTTC.